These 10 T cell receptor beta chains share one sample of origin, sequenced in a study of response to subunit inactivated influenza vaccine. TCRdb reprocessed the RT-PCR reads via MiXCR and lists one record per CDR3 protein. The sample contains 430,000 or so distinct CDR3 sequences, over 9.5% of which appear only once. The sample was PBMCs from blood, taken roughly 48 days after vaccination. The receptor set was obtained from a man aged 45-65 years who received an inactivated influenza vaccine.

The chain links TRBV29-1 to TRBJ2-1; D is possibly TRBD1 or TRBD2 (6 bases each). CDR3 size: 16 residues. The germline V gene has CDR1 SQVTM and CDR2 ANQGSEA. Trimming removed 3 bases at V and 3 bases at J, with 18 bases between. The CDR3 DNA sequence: TGCAGCGTTGAGGAAATCGGAGGGGGTTTCTACAATGAGCAGTTCTTC. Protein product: CSVEEIGGGFYNEQFF.

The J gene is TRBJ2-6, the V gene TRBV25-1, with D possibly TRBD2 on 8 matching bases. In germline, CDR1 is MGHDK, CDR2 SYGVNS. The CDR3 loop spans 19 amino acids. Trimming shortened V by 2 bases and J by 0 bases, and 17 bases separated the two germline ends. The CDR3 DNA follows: TGTGCCAGCAGTGAACGGGGGGGAGGGGGCTCCTCTGGGGCCAACGTCCTGACTTTC. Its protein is CASSERGGGGSSGANVLTF.

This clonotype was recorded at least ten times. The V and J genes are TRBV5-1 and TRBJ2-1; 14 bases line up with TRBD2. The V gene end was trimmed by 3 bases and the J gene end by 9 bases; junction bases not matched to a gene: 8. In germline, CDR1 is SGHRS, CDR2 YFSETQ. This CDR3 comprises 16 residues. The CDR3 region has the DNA TGCGCCAGCAGCTGGGGGACTAGCGGGAGTCAGGGTGAGCAGTTCTTC. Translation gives CASSWGTSGSQGEQFF.

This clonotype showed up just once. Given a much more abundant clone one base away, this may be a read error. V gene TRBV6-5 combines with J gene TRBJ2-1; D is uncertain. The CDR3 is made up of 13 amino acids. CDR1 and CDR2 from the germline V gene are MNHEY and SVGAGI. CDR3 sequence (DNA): TGTGCCAGCAGTTACCTCGGTCACAATGAGCATTTCTTC. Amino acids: CASSYLGHNEHFF.

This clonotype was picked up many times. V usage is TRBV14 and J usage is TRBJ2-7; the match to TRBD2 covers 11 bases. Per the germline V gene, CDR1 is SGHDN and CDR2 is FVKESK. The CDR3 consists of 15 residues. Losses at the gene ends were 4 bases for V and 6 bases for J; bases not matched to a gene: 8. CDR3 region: CASSPQGLAGLEQYF. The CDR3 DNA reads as TGTGCCAGCAGCCCACAAGGACTAGCGGGTCTCGAGCAGTACTTC.

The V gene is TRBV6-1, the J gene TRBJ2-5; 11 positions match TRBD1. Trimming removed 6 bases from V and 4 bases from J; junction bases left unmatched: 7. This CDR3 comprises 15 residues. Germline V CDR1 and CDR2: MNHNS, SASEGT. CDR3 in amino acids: CASRPGTGGLETQYF. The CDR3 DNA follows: TGTGCCAGCAGGCCCGGGACAGGGGGATTAGAGACCCAGTACTTC.

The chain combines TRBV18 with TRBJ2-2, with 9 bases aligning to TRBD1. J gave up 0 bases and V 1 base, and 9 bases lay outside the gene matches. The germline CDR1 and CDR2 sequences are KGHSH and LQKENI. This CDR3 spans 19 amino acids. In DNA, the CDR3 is TGTGCCAGCTCACCACGTCAGACAGGGGGTTTGACGAACACCGGGGAGCTGTTTTTT. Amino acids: CASSPRQTGGLTNTGELFF.

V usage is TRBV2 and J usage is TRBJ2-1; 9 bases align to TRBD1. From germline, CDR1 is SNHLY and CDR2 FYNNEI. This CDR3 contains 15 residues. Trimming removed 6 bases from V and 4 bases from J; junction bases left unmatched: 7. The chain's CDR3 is CASRWGQGMYNEQFF. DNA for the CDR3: TGTGCCAGCAGGTGGGGACAGGGCATGTACAATGAGCAGTTCTTC.

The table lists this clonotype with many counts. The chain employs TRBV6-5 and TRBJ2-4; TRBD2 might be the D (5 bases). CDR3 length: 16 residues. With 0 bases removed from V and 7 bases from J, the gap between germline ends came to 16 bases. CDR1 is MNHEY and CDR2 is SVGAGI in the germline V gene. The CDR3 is CASSYSREGVLNIQYF. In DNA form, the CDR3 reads TGTGCCAGCAGTTACTCCCGAGAGGGAGTGCTGAACATTCAGTACTTC.

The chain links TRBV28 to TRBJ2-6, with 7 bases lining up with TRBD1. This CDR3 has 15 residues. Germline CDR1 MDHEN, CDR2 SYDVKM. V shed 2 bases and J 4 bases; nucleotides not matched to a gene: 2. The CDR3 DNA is TGTGCCAGCAGTTTAACAGGGGTAGGGGCCAACGTCCTGACTTTC. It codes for CASSLTGVGANVLTF.